This TCR beta chain was sequenced for a study of shared clonotypes between healthy human individuals. Study-wide background: For every donor, three CD4 naive, three CD4 memory, two CD8 naive and one CD8 memory plates were used. Study results and limitations: In this cohort, only blood was sampled, and tissue repertoires likely differ.

Study processing details: Because ImmunoSEQ provided only junction sequences with no quality scores, the filtering differed. TCRdb keeps only in-frame clones here, not all; method: immunoSEQ multiplex PCR. The D gene and trimming were derived from the DNA, and the V and J assignments and clone size from that table. Of roughly 1,100,000 clones detected, roughly 75% appear once; the ten largest clones hold around 1.5%. With respect to this clone: Antigen unknown.

Germline lookup yields CDR1 SGHTA and CDR2 FQGNSA. V was shortened by 4 bases and J by 11 bases, with 18 bases between the two germline ends. The CDR3 is made up of 14 amino acids. The source material was memory CD4+ T cells sorted from blood. Subset specified: CD45RA-negative fraction. This chain joins TRBV7-2 and TRBJ1-5; tentative D call: TRBD1 (6 bases). The receptor was isolated from a man aged 18 to 29 in good health. CDR3 sequence (DNA): TGTGCCAGCAGCTCCAGAGGGGGGGTCCAGACCCAGCATTTT. Translated: CASSSRGGVQTQHF.